What follows are 19 T cell receptor beta chains derived from one specimen sequenced in a study of CD4 T cells in relation to SARS-CoV-2 and coronaviruses. Assay: immunoSEQ multiplex PCR; the TCRdb copy retains only in-frame clones and omits some. The table shows about 59,000 clones, with roughly 85% occurring only once. The unexposed donors gave CD4+ T cells in about 2011-2019, prior to COVID-19. The sequencing input was memory CD4+ T cells from PBMCs. The source is a human donor in good health.

The chain is built from TRBV3-1 (or the pseudogene TRBV3-2) and TRBJ2-1; D gene unclear. CDR3 length: 12 residues. V was shortened by 2 bases and J by 6 bases, with 5 bases between the two germline ends. Germline lookup yields CDR1 LGHDT and CDR2 YNNKEL (reference sequence). CDR3 amino acids: CASSQFGNEQFF. The CDR3 DNA sequence: TGTGCCAGCAGCCAATTTGGCAATGAGCAGTTCTTC.

This clone occurred once. The genes are TRBV5-6 and TRBJ1-1; D remains ambiguous. V was shortened by 4 bases and J by 1 base, with 8 bases between the two germline ends. Germline V gene data show CDR1 as SGHDT and CDR2 as YYEEEE. The length of the CDR3 is 13 residues. CDR3 coding DNA: TGTGCCAGCAGCCCTAACCGGAACACTGAAGCTTTCTTT. Protein: CASSPNRNTEAFF.

This rearrangement joins TRBV18 to TRBJ1-1; D not certain. In germline, CDR1 is KGHSH, CDR2 LQKENI. Trimming stripped 5 bases from V and 1 base from J, with 8 bases between. The CDR3 contains 13 residues. CDR3: CASSSGSNTEAFF. The CDR3 DNA sequence: TGTGCCAGCTCAAGCGGTTCGAACACTGAAGCTTTCTTT.

This chain uses TRBV7-9 with TRBJ2-7, with TRBD1 matching over 7 bases. CDR3 length: 14 amino acids. Trimming took 5 bases from V and 7 from J; bases not matched to a gene: 11. Germline CDR1 reads SEHNR; CDR2 reads FQNEAQ (reference sequence). CDR3 loop: CASSQSEGAGEQYF. CDR3 nucleotide sequence: TGTGCCAGCAGCCAAAGCGAGGGGGCTGGTGAGCAGTACTTC.

The chain carries TRBV5-1 and TRBJ1-4; perhaps TRBD1 as D (6 bases). The CDR3 totals 15 residues. Trimming pared 0 bases from V and 1 base from J, leaving 7 bases between. The germline V gene has CDR1 SGHRS and CDR2 YFSETQ. The CDR3 sequence: CASSLEGGTNEKLFF. CDR3 nucleotide sequence: TGCGCCAGCAGCTTGGAAGGGGGAACTAATGAAAAACTGTTTTTT.

This chain links TRBV6-6 with TRBJ1-6; TRBD1 might be the D (6 bases). Germline assignment: CDR1 MNHNY and CDR2 SVGAGI (reference sequence). Between the trimmed V and J ends, which lost 2 bases and 8 bases, there was a span of 10 bases. The CDR3 covers 14 residues. CDR3 in DNA: TGTGCCAGCAGTTACAACAGGGTTTATTCACCCCTCCACTTT. This codes for CASSYNRVYSPLHF.

The J gene is TRBJ2-3, the V gene TRBV7-8, with D tentatively TRBD2 (6 bases). Between the trimmed V and J ends, which lost 0 bases and 1 base, there was a span of 14 bases. Germline V gene sequence: CDR1 SGHVS, CDR2 FQNEAQ. This CDR3 comprises 17 residues. The CDR3 DNA reads TGTGCCAGCAGCTTAGCGCGTCGGCGGGGAGGCACAGATACGCAGTATTTT. Residues: CASSLARRRGGTDTQYF.

V usage is TRBV27 and J usage is TRBJ1-1; a weak D match, TRBD1 (6 bases). The CDR3 sequence is 13 residues long. The V end lost 2 bases, the J end lost 4 bases, and 8 bases lay between the germline ends. CDR1 and CDR2 (germline): MNHEY, SMNVEV (reference sequence). CDR3 in DNA: TGTGCCAGCAGTTTACAGGGGCTCACTGAAGCTTTCTTT. It translates to CASSLQGLTEAFF.

This clone was seen just once. This chain connects TRBV7-3 to TRBJ2-7; D remains unclear. The germline V gene encodes CDR1 SGHTA and CDR2 FQGTGA. V was cut by 3 bases and J by 1 base, with 7 bases left in between. This CDR3 has 13 residues. Here the CDR3 reads CASSLESSYEQYF. The CDR3 DNA reads TGTGCCAGCAGCTTGGAATCATCCTACGAGCAGTACTTC.

V usage is TRBV7-2 and J usage is TRBJ2-1; 12 bases map to TRBD2. Germline lookup yields CDR1 SGHTA and CDR2 FQGNSA. V shed 5 bases, J shed 5 bases, and the junction held 7 bases outside the gene matches. The CDR3 is made up of 16 amino acids. Here the CDR3 reads CASSAQGLAGNNEQFF. The CDR3 nucleotides are TGTGCCAGCAGCGCCCAAGGACTAGCGGGAAACAATGAGCAGTTCTTC.

V usage is TRBV2 and J usage is TRBJ1-5; a weak D match, TRBD1 (6 bases). This CDR3 comprises 15 residues. V gave up 3 bases and J gave up 3 bases, with 12 bases separating them. Germline CDR1 is SNHLY and CDR2 is FYNNEI. CDR3 in DNA: TGTGCCAGCAGTGAGGTAGGGGGATACAATCAGCCCCAGCATTTT. Encoded protein: CASSEVGGYNQPQHF.

The gene calls are TRBV29-1 and TRBJ2-3; D gene uncertain. The CDR3 is 14 amino acids. Trimming shortened V by 3 bases and J by 7 bases, and 17 bases separated the two germline ends. CDR1 and CDR2 (germline): SQVTM, ANQGSEA. The CDR3 DNA follows: TGCAGCGTTGATGCTGGAATGGGCCAGCATACGCAGTATTTT. Residues: CSVDAGMGQHTQYF.

The chain employs TRBV25-1 and TRBJ1-2; D ambiguous. Germline V gene lookup returns CDR1 MGHDK and CDR2 SYGVNS. Trimming took off 3 bases at V and 8 bases at J, with 13 bases between the two ends. The CDR3 extends over 13 amino acids. The CDR3 DNA reads as TGTGCCAGCAGTGATAACGGTTCTGGCGGCTACACCTTC. It yields the protein CASSDNGSGGYTF.

The rearrangement joins TRBV29-1 to TRBJ2-5; D perhaps matches TRBD2 (5 bases). This CDR3 is built from 14 residues. Trimming removed 6 bases from V and 5 bases from J, with 19 bases in between. CDR1 SQVTM and CDR2 ANQGSEA come from the germline V gene. CDR3 in amino acids: CSVSVGRAEETQYF. The CDR3 DNA follows: TGCAGCGTAAGCGTCGGGCGGGCTGAGGAGACCCAGTACTTC.

This sequence joins TRBV18 and TRBJ1-1; TRBD1 might be the D (5 bases). Deletions cut 3 bases from V and 1 base from J, with 12 bases between. Germline-derived CDR1 and CDR2 are KGHSH and LQKENI. The CDR3 is 15 residues long. The CDR3 loop is CASSPPGPPNTEAFF. The DNA for the CDR3 is TGTGCCAGCTCACCCCCGGGGCCGCCGAACACTGAAGCTTTCTTT.

This clone was picked up one time. The genes are TRBV28 and TRBJ2-1, with D perhaps matching TRBD1 (6 bases). In germline, CDR1 is MDHEN, CDR2 SYDVKM. V dropped 5 bases and J dropped 4 bases, with 12 bases sitting between them. This CDR3 has 14 amino acids. The CDR3 DNA is TGTGCCAGCAGTAGCGGACAGCGTTACAATGAGCAGTTCTTC. This encodes CASSSGQRYNEQFF.

This clone was seen once. This chain links TRBV19 with TRBJ2-1; D gene unclear. Trimming removed 3 bases from V and 0 bases from J, with 15 bases in between. The germline V gene encodes CDR1 LNHDA and CDR2 SQIVND (reference sequence). The CDR3 length is 17 residues. CDR3 in amino acids: CASSMPPAVSSYNEQFF. The CDR3 DNA reads TGTGCCAGTAGTATGCCCCCTGCGGTGAGCTCCTACAATGAGCAGTTCTTC.

The genes are TRBV18 and TRBJ2-6; D unresolved. V lost 4 bases to trimming and J lost 0 bases, with 16 bases between them. Germline values: CDR1 KGHSH, CDR2 LQKENI. This CDR3 region has 18 residues. The DNA for the CDR3 is TGTGCCAGCTCACAAGAGACATTGGCGACCTCTGGGGCCAACGTCCTGACTTTC. It is translated as CASSQETLATSGANVLTF.

The V gene is TRBV24-1, the J gene TRBJ2-1; 7 bases agree with TRBD2. Per the germline V gene, CDR1 is KGHDR and CDR2 is SFDVKD. V lost 2 bases and J lost 1; bases outside the gene matches: 4. CDR3 length equals 16 residues. The chain's CDR3 is CATSDWGGSSYNEQFF. The CDR3 DNA sequence: TGTGCCACCAGTGATTGGGGAGGGAGTTCCTACAATGAGCAGTTCTTC.